This T cell receptor beta chain was recovered during a study of PD-1 blockade in classical Hodgkin lymphoma. The wider study: Intravenous nivolumab at 3 mg/kg was given to patients every 2 weeks. Study-wide points: By cycle point C4D1, TCR diversity had risen significantly in CD4+ cells (but not CD8+ cells). Why repertoires differed is undefined; disease activity or prior therapy possibly contributed. Baseline TCR diversity was reportedly lower in newly diagnosed patients than healthy donors.

As to this clone: Antigen unknown.

The V gene lost 5 bases and the J gene lost 8 bases, with 12 bases spanning the gap. CDR1 and CDR2 from the germline V gene are MDHEN and SYDVKM. The CDR3 is 12 residues long. This table comes from immunoSEQ multiplex PCR, and its TCRdb copy is limited to in-frame clones, with some not included. Here the sample spans 39,000 or so clones, around 86% being singletons. Exposure to brentuximab vedotin varied, and each patient had relapsed following autologous stem cell transplantation. The gene calls are TRBV28 and TRBJ1-1, with D hard to call. This receptor was obtained from a human donor with classical Hodgkin lymphoma. This sample comprised peripheral blood mononuclear cells (PBMCs), obtained before the second cycle of nivolumab. The CDR3 here is CASSPIPKEAFF. CDR3 DNA sequence: TGTGCCAGCAGTCCTATACCCAAAGAAGCTTTCTTT. Full variable domain (remainder filled in from reference TRBV28 and TRBJ1-1): DVKVTQSSRYLVKRTGEKVFLECVQDMDHENMFWYRQDPGLGLRLIYFSYDVKMKEKGDIPEGYSVSREKKERFSLILESASTNQTSMYLCASSPIPKEAFFGQGTRLTVV.